This T cell receptor beta chain derives from a study of T cell responses to AZD1222 COVID-19 vaccine. Study-level results: Recipients of two AZD1222 doses showed rising Spike-specific TCR breadth and depth. The study identified only 6 or 7 AZD1222 recipients as seropositive at baseline. White British ancestry dominated among donors, who included more females, and clonal diversity was possibly underestimated.

In the case of this clone: As yet, its antigen is unknown.

Second-dose timings of about 4 or about 12 weeks were pooled. Sequencing was performed with immunoSEQ multiplex PCR; in TCRdb, only in-frame clones are kept and a portion is missing. The sample lists roughly 150,000 clones, approximately 90% occurring once. Looked up from germline, CDR1 is SGHVS and CDR2 is FQNEAQ. CDR3 length: 15 amino acids. V was pared by 4 bases and J by 4 bases, with 14 bases between. The clonotype was recovered from an adult who received the AZD1222 COVID-19 vaccine. This material consisted of peripheral blood, taken 28 days after the second AZD1222 dose. This chain joins TRBV7-8 and TRBJ1-3; D not resolved. The CDR3 reads CASSYRGVGGNTIYF. CDR3 DNA sequence: TGTGCCAGCAGCTACAGAGGAGTAGGGGGAAACACCATATATTTT.